The T cell receptor (beta chain) described here comes from a study of blood T cell repertoires in COVID-19. V lost 1 base to trimming and J lost 0 bases, with 7 bases between them. CDR1 and CDR2 (germline): SGHVS, FQNEAQ. This CDR3 comprises 15 residues. Sequenced by immunoSEQ multiplex PCR; TCRdb stores in-frame clones only, minus some. In the table there are approximately 210,000 clones, 70% to 90% of which are singletons. Clinical history reported by participants formed the basis on which cohorts were assigned. The sequence was collected from a woman aged 45-65 years with acute COVID-19. Source material: PBMCs or T cells enriched from blood (not recorded which). The chain combines TRBV7-8 with TRBJ1-3, with no clear D. CDR3 in DNA: TGTGCCAGCAGCTTAGAGCCCCTCTCTGGAAACACCATATATTTT. Protein: CASSLEPLSGNTIYF.